The clone carrying this TCR beta chain has more than one count but fewer than ten. Its antigen is undetermined. The length of the CDR3 is 14 residues. Trimming removed 5 bases from V and 2 bases from J, with 13 bases in between. Germline CDR1 is MNHNS and CDR2 is SASEGT. Template material for amplifying TCR beta CDR3 regions consisted of RNA transcripts. Carried out on the TCR CDR3, a first-round RT-PCR used the HTBI primer set. TCRdb recomputed calls from the multiplex PCR reads with MiXCR, one row per CDR3 protein. The sample includes 490,000 or so distinct CDR3 sequences, less than 20% of them seen just once. The sample originates from a study of T cells in Graves' hyperthyroidism and ophthalmopathy. Findings and caveats of the study: Most expanded thyroid clonotypes above 0.001 recurred in blood.

Subjects with ophthalmopathy showed a Clinical Activity Score no lower than 3, a NOSPECS grade no lower than 4, and a duration shorter than 3 months. The sequenced sample was blood. This TCR derives from a man aged 40-49 years with Graves' ophthalmopathy. The V and J genes are TRBV6-1 and TRBJ2-7; D call uncertain. CDR3 loop: CASSLRRATYEQYF. The DNA of the CDR3 is TGTGCCAGCAGTTTAAGACGTGCTACCTACGAGCAGTACTTC.